Listed here are 6 T cell receptor beta chains from one sample, sequenced in a study of blood T cell repertoires in COVID-19. The table came from immunoSEQ multiplex PCR; TCRdb's copy has only in-frame clones and leaves some out. The table has roughly 99,000 clones, 90% to 95% seen once. Specimen: peripheral blood. These receptors all come from a woman in her 30s with acute or convalescent COVID-19.

The CDR3 nucleotides are TGTGCCAGCAGACGACATCAGGGTGGCTCAGATAATTCACCCCTCCACTTT. Its translation is CASRRHQGGSDNSPLHF. The chain uses TRBV27 and TRBJ1-6, with D tentatively TRBD1 (5 bases). Germline-derived CDR1 and CDR2 are MNHEY and SMNVEV (reference sequence). The CDR3 loop spans 17 amino acids. Trimming took off 6 bases at V and 5 bases at J, with 20 bases between the two ends.

V usage is TRBV7-9 and J usage is TRBJ1-1; TRBD1 might be the D (5 bases). Per germline, CDR1 SEHNR and CDR2 FQNEAQ (reference sequence). The CDR3 is made up of 14 amino acids. The ends were cut back, 5 bases at V and 4 bases at J, with 14 bases in the middle. DNA for the CDR3: TGTGCCAGCAGCCGGGGGACCCCACGCACTGAAGCTTTCTTT. It encodes CASSRGTPRTEAFF.

The chain has TRBV7-9 and TRBJ2-7; D possibly corresponds to TRBD1 (6 bases). Germline loops: CDR1 SEHNR, CDR2 FQNEAQ (reference sequence). This CDR3 has 15 residues. Trimming removed 5 bases at V and 3 bases at J, with 17 bases between. The CDR3 bases are TGTGCCAGCAGCCAGGACCGGACAGCAAGCTACGAGCAGTACTTC. As protein: CASSQDRTASYEQYF.

The CDR3 protein is CASSRTGQNTEAFF. CDR3 nucleotides: TGTGCCAGCAGTCGGACAGGACAGAACACTGAAGCTTTCTTT. The rearrangement joins TRBV6-4 to TRBJ1-1; 7 positions match TRBD1. J was trimmed by 1 base and V by 5 bases; bases with no gene match: 4. Germline V gene data show CDR1 as MRHNA and CDR2 as SNTAGT. The CDR3 sequence is 14 residues long.

V is TRBV7-2 and J is TRBJ2-7, with D possibly matching TRBD2 (6 bases). Germline CDR1 reads SGHTA; CDR2 reads FQGNSA. The CDR3 is 14 amino acids. V was pared by 3 bases and J by 3 bases, with 12 bases between. DNA of the CDR3: TGTGCCAGCAGCTTTGGGCTAGCGAGCTACGAGCAGTACTTC. This gives the protein CASSFGLASYEQYF.

The rearrangement joins TRBV7-2 to TRBJ1-1, with D tentatively TRBD1 (5 bases). Trimming took off 1 base at V and 8 bases at J, with 11 bases between the two ends. Looked up from germline, CDR1 is SGHTA and CDR2 is FQGNSA. The CDR3 covers 13 residues. CDR3 amino acids: CASSLVGRGEAFF. CDR3 in DNA: TGTGCCAGCAGCTTAGTTGGGAGGGGAGAAGCTTTCTTT.